This T cell receptor beta chain was identified in a study of glioma-infiltrating T cells. Study background: Target coverage was about 4- to 10-fold for roughly one million blood T cells.

Using RNA template, CDR3s of TCR alpha and beta were amplified with iRepertoire arm-PCR. TCRdb re-analysed the multiplex PCR reads in MiXCR, keeping a single row per CDR3 protein. Here the sample spans 300,000 to 400,000 distinct CDR3 sequences, less than 50% being singletons. The ends lost 0 bases at V and 4 bases at J; junction bases unmatched: 5. CDR3 length equals 16 residues. The germline V gene has CDR1 LGHDT and CDR2 YNNKEL (reference sequence). The source material was glioma tissue, nonneoplastic brain tissue, or PBMCs (not recorded which). This rearrangement joins TRBV3-1 to TRBJ2-1; 8 bases match TRBD2. The clonotype comes from a human donor with low-grade glioma or glioblastoma, undergoing nonglioma brain surgery, or in good health (not recorded which). The CDR3 spells CASSQDVAGPYNEQFF. CDR3 sequence (DNA): TGTGCCAGCAGCCAAGATGTAGCGGGACCTTACAATGAGCAGTTCTTC.